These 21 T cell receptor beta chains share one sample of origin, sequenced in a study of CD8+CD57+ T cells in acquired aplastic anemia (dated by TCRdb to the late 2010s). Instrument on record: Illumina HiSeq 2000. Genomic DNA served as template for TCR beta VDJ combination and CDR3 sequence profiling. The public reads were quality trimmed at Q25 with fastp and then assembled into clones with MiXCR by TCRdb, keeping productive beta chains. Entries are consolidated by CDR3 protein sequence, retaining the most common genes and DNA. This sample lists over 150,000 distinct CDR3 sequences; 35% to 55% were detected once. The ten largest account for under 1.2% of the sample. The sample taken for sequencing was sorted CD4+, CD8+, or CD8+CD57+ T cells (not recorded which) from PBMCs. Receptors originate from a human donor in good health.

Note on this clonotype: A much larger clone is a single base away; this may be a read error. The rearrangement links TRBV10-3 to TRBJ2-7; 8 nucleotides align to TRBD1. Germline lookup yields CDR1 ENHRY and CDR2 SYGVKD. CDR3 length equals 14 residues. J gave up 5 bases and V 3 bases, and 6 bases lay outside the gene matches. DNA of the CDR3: TGTGCCATCAGTGATAGGACAGGGTCGGACGAGCAGTACTTC. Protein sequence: CAISDRTGSDEQYF.

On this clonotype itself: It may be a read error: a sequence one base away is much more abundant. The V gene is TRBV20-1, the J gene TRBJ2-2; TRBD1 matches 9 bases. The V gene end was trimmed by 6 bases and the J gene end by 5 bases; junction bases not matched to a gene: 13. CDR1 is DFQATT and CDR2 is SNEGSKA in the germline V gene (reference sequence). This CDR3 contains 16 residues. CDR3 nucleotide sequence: TGCAGTGCACCCCGTGTAGGGACAGGGAAAACCGGGGAGCTGTTTTTT. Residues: CSAPRVGTGKTGELFF.

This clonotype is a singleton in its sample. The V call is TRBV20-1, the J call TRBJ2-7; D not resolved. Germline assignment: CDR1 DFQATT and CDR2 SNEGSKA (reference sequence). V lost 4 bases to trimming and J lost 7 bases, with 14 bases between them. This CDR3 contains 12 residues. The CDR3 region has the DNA TGCAGTGCTACGAAGTCACTGTTGGAGCAGTACTTC. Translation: CSATKSLLEQYF.

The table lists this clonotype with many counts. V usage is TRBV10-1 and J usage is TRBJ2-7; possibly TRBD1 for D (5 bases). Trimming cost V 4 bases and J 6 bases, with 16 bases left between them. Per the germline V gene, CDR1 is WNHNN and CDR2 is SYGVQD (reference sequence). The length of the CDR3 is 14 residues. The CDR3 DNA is TGCGCCAGCAGTGGACAGCTAGGTACCTCCGAGCAGTACTTC. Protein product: CASSGQLGTSEQYF.

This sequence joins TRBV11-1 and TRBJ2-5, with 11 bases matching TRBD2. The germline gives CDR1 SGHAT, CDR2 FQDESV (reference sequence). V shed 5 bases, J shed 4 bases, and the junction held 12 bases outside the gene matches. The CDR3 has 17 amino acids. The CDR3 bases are TGTGCCAGCAGCCGACCCCCCCTAGCGGGGGGCGGAGAGACCCAGTACTTC. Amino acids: CASSRPPLAGGGETQYF. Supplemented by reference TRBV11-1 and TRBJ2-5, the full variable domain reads EAEVAQSPRYKITEKSQAVAFWCDPISGHATLYWYRQILGQGPELLVQFQDESVVDDSQLPKDRFSAERLKGVDSTLKIQPAELGDSAMYLCASSRPPLAGGGETQYFGPGTRLLVL.

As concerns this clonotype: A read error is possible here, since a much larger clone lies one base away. CDR3: CASSSGLAGEADTRYF. For the CDR3, the DNA is TGTGCCAGCAGCTCGGGACTAGCGGGAGAGGCAGATACGCGGTATTTT. The chain links TRBV7-3 to TRBJ2-3, with TRBD2 identical over 14 bases. The CDR3 has 16 amino acids. The germline V gene has CDR1 SGHTA and CDR2 FQGTGA.

The chain's CDR3 is CASSLVLANNEQYF. The CDR3 nucleotides are TGTGCCAGCAGCTTAGTACTAGCGAACAACGAGCAGTACTTC. The rearrangement joins TRBV7-2 to TRBJ2-7; TRBD2 agrees at 7 bases. This CDR3 spans 14 amino acids. With V trimmed by 1 base and J by 5 bases, 5 bases remained unmatched. Germline CDR1 is SGHTA and CDR2 is FQGNSA.

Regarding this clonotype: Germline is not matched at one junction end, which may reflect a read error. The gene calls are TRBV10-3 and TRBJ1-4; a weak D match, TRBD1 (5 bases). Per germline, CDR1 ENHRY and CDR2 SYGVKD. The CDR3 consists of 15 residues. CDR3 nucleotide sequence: TGTGCCATTAGTGACGGACTAGGGGTTAATGGAAAACTGTTTTTT. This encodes CAISDGLGVNGKLFF.

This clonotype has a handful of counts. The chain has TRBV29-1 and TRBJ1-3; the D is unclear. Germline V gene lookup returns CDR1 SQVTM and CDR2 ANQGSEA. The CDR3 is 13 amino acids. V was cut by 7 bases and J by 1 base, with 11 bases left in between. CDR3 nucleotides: TGCAGCGCCGCTTTAAGTTCTGGAAACACCATATATTTT. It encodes CSAALSSGNTIYF.

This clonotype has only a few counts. CDR3 residues: CATRPDSAYYEQYF. As DNA, the CDR3 is TGTGCCACAAGACCGGACTCGGCTTACTACGAGCAGTACTTC. V usage is TRBV19 and J usage is TRBJ2-7; D is perhaps TRBD2 (5 bases). Per germline, CDR1 LNHDA and CDR2 SQIVND (reference sequence). With 10 bases removed from V and 3 bases from J, the gap between germline ends came to 19 bases. The CDR3 is 14 amino acids.

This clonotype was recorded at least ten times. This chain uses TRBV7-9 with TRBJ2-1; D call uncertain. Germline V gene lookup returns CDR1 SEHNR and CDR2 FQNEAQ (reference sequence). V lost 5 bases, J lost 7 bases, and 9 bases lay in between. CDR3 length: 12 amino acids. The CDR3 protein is CASSPPANEQFF. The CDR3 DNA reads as TGTGCCAGCAGCCCCCCAGCAAATGAGCAGTTCTTC.

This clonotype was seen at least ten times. The CDR3 DNA follows: TGCGCCAGCAGCTTGTTGGACAGGGGGCAGGCTGAAGCTTTCTTT. Translated, it gives CASSLLDRGQAEAFF. The V gene is TRBV5-1, the J gene TRBJ1-1; TRBD1 matches 11 bases. Germline V lookup: CDR1 SGHRS, CDR2 YFSETQ. The V segment lost 1 base and the J segment 6 bases; nucleotides outside the gene matches: 5. This CDR3 is 15 amino acids long.

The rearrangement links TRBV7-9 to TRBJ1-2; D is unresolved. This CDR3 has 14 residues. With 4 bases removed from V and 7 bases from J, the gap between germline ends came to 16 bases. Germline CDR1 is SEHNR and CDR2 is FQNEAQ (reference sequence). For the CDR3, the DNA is TGTGCCAGCAGCTCCCTGACACCAACCCGTGGCTACACCTTC. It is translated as CASSSLTPTRGYTF.

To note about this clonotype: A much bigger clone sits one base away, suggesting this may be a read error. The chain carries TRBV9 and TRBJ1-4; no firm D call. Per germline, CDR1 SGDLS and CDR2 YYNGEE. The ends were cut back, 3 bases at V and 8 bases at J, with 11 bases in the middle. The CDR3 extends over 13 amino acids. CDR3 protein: CASSAPIDEKLFF. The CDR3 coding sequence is TGTGCCAGCAGCGCCCCGATTGACGAAAAACTGTTTTTT.

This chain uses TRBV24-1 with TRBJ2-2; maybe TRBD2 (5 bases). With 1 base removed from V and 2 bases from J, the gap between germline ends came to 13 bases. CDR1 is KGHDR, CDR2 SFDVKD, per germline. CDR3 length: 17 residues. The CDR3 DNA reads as TGTGCCACCAGTGATTTACGGACTCCACAAAACACCGGGGAGCTGTTTTTT. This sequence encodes CATSDLRTPQNTGELFF.

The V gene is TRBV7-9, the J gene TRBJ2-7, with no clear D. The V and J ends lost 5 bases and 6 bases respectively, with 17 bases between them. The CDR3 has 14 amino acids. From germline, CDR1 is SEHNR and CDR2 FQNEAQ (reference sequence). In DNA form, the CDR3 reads TGTGCCAGCAGCCCCCCAAAAACGGTCAGCGAGCAGTACTTC. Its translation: CASSPPKTVSEQYF.

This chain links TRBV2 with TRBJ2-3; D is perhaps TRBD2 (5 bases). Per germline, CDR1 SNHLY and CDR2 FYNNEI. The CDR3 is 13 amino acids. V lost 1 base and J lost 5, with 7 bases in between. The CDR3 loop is CASSEGAGDTQYF. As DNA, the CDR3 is TGTGCCAGCAGTGAAGGGGCGGGAGATACGCAGTATTTT.

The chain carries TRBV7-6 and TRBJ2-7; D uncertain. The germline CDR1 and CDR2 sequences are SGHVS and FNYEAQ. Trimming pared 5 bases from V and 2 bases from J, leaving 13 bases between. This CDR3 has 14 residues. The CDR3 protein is CASSPRPSTYEQYF. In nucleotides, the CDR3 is TGTGCCAGCAGCCCACGTCCAAGCACCTACGAGCAGTACTTC.

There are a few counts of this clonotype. In nucleotides, the CDR3 is TGTGCCAGCAGTGAAGCTAGACGACTGCTCACCGGGGAGCTGTTTTTT. It codes for CASSEARRLLTGELFF. The chain uses TRBV6-1 and TRBJ2-2; no clear D gene. This CDR3 contains 16 residues. Trimming shortened V by 0 bases and J by 4 bases, and 12 bases separated the two germline ends. From germline, CDR1 is MNHNS and CDR2 SASEGT.

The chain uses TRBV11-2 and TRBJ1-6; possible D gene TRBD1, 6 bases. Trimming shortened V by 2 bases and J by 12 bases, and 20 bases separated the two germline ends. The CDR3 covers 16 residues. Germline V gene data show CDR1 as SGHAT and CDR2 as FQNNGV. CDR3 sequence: CASSLLPDRNAKPLHF. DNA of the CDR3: TGTGCCAGCAGCTTATTACCCGACAGGAACGCGAAACCCCTCCACTTT.

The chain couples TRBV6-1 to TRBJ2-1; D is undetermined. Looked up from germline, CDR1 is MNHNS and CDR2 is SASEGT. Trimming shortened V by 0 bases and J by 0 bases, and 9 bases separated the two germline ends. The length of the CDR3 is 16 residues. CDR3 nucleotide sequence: TGTGCCAGCAGTGAAGCAGGCGGAAGCTCCTACAATGAGCAGTTCTTC. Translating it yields CASSEAGGSSYNEQFF.